The clone carrying this T cell receptor beta chain was seen a handful of times. Its target is not known. This specimen belongs to a study of cytomegalovirus exposure and HLA in healthy donors. Both 60 Vbeta primers and 13 Jbeta primers went into the PCR. TCRdb keeps only in-frame clones here, not all; method: immunoSEQ multiplex PCR. The sample has about 190,000 clones; around 75% are singletons. Study outcomes and limitations: No immune exposure information besides CMV serostatus was available. The study flagged about 150 TCR beta chains as cytomegalovirus-associated.

Regarding donors, all were healthy bone marrow donors. From germline, CDR1 is LNHDA and CDR2 SQIVND (reference sequence). The length of the CDR3 is 14 residues. V was cut by 6 bases and J by 2 bases, with 11 bases left in between. The chain links TRBV19 to TRBJ1-3; D is ambiguous. The source is a woman aged 30 to 39 in good health and CMV-seropositive. Specimen: PBMCs. CDR3 nucleotides: TGTGCCAGTAGCCGGAGCAACACTGGAAACACCATATATTTT. Amino acid sequence: CASSRSNTGNTIYF. Drawing the rest from reference TRBV19 and TRBJ1-3, the complete variable domain is DGGITQSPKYLFRKEGQNVTLSCEQNLNHDAMYWYRQDPGQGLRLIYYSQIVNDFQKGDIAEGYSVSREKKESFPLTVTSAQKNPTAFYLCASSRSNTGNTIYFGEGSWLTVV.